This T cell receptor beta chain came from a study of shared T cell receptors in the human thymus. This CDR3 region has 15 residues. Germline values: CDR1 MNHEY, CDR2 SVGAGI. V was shortened by 2 bases and J by 3 bases, with 14 bases between the two germline ends. The protocol was immunoSEQ multiplex PCR, while the TCRdb copy is restricted to in-frame clones and leaves out a portion. Among about 500,000 clones listed, approximately 78% were seen once. This clone was observed a single time. This sample was shared with a second study, whose subject was human thymus T cells.

The sequencing input was thymocytes. The J gene is TRBJ2-7, the V gene TRBV6-5, with TRBD1 as a possible D gene (6 bases). The source of this sequence is a boy in the first two years of life with a congenital heart defect. CDR3 DNA sequence: TGTGCCAGCAGTTACCGGACAGTTGAGTACTACGAGCAGTACTTC. Translating gives CASSYRTVEYYEQYF.